This T cell receptor (beta chain) was recorded in a study of T cell responses to AZD1222 COVID-19 vaccine. TCRdb's table, derived via immunoSEQ multiplex PCR, lists solely in-frame clones and lacks some. The sample holds 200,000 or so clones, roughly 92% seen once. Here the sequenced sample was peripheral blood, taken 28 days after the second AZD1222 dose. This clonotype originated in an adult who received the AZD1222 COVID-19 vaccine.

The chain's CDR3 is CASNAQGANYGYTF. Written as DNA, the CDR3 is TGCGCCAGCAACGCTCAGGGCGCTAACTATGGCTACACCTTC. J is TRBJ1-2 and V is TRBV5-1; D might be TRBD1 (5 bases). This CDR3 region has 14 residues. The V end was cut by 6 bases, the J end by 0 bases, with 12 bases between. Germline-derived CDR1 and CDR2 are SGHRS and YFSETQ. The complete variable domain, with remaining parts taken from reference TRBV5-1 and TRBJ1-2, reads KAGVTQTPRYLIKTRGQQVTLSCSPISGHRSVSWYQQTPGQGLQFLFEYFSETQRNKGNFPGRFSGRQFSNSRSEMNVSTLELGDSALYLCASNAQGANYGYTFGSGTRLTVV.